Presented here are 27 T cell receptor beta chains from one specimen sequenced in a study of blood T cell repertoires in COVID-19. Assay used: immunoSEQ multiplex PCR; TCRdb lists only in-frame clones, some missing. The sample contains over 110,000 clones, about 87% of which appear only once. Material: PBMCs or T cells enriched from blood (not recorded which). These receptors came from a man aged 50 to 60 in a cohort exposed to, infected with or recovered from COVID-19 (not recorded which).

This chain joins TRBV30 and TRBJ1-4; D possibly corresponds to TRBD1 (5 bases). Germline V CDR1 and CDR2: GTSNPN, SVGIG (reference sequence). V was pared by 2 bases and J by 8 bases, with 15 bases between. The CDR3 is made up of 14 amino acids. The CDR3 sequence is CAWSRAGILEKLFF. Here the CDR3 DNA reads TGTGCCTGGAGTAGGGCAGGGATATTGGAAAAACTGTTTTTT.

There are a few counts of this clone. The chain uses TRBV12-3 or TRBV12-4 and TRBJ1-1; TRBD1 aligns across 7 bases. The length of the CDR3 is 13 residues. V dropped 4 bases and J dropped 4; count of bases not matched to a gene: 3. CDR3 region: CASSSYRGTEAFF. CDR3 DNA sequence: TGTGCCAGCAGTTCGTACAGGGGCACTGAAGCTTTCTTT.

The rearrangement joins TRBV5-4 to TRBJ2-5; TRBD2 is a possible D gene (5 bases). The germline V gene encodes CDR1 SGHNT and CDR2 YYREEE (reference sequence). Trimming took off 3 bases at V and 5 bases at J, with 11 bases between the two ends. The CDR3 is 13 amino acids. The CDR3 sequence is CASSYPGEETQYF. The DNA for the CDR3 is TGTGCCAGCAGCTATCCTGGGGAGGAGACCCAGTACTTC.

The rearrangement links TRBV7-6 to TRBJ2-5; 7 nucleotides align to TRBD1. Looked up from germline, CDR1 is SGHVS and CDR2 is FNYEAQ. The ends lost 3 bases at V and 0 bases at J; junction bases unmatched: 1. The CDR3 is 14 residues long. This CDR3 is CASSLTGNQETQYF. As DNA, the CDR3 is TGTGCCAGCAGCTTGACAGGGAACCAAGAGACCCAGTACTTC.

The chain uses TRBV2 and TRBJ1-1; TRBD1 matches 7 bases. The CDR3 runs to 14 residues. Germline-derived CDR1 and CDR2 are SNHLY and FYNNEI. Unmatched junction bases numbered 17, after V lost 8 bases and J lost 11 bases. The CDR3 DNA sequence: TGTGCCAGCGGTTCGCCGGGACAGAGCATCGAGGCTTTCTTT. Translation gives CASGSPGQSIEAFF.

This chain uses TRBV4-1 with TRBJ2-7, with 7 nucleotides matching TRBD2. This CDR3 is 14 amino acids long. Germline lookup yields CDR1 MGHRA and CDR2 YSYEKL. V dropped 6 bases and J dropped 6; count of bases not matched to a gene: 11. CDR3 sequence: CASSPPFWGGEQYF. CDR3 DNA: TGCGCCAGCAGTCCCCCCTTTTGGGGGGGCGAGCAGTACTTC.

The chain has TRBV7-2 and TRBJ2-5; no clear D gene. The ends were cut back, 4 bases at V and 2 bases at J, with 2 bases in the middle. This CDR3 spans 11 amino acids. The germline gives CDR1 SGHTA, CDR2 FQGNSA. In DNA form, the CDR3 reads TGTGCCAGCAGCTCGCAAGAGACCCAGTACTTC. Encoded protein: CASSSQETQYF. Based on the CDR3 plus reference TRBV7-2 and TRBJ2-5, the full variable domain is GAGVSQSPSNKVTEKGKDVELRCDPISGHTALYWYRQSLGQGLEFLIYFQGNSAPDKSGLPSDRFSAERTGGSVSTLTIQRTQQEDSAVYLCASSSQETQYFGPGTRLLVL.

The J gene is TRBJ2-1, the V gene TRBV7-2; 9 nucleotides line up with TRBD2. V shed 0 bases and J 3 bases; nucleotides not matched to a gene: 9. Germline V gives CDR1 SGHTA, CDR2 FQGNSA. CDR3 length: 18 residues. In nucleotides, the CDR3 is TGTGCCAGCAGCTTAGCGGGAACTAGCGGGCACCACTACAATGAGCAGTTCTTC. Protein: CASSLAGTSGHHYNEQFF.

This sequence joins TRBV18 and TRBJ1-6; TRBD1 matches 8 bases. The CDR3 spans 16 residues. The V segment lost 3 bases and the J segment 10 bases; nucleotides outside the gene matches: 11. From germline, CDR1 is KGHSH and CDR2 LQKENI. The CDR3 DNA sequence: TGTGCCAGCTCACCCGGACAGGGATCGGTTGGATCACCCCTCCACTTT. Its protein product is CASSPGQGSVGSPLHF.

The CDR3 loop is CASSPKRGGPTDTQYF. The CDR3 DNA follows: TGTGCCAGCAGCCCGAAGCGGGGGGGCCCCACAGATACGCAGTATTTT. This chain uses TRBV5-4 with TRBJ2-3; TRBD2 agrees at 10 bases. Germline CDR1 SGHNT, CDR2 YYREEE (reference sequence). The CDR3 covers 16 residues. The ends lost 4 bases at V and 2 bases at J; junction bases unmatched: 7.

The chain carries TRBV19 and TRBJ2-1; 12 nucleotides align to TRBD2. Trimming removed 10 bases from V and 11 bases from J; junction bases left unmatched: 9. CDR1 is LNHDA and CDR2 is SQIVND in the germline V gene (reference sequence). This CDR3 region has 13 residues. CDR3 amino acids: CATWTSGVLKQFF. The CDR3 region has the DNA TGTGCCACCTGGACTAGCGGGGTGTTGAAGCAGTTCTTC.

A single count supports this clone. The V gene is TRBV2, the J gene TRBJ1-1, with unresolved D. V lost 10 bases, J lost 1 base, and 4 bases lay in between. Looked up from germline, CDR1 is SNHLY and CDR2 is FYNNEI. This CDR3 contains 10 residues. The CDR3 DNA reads TGTGCCAACAAGAACACTGAAGCTTTCTTT. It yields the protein CANKNTEAFF.

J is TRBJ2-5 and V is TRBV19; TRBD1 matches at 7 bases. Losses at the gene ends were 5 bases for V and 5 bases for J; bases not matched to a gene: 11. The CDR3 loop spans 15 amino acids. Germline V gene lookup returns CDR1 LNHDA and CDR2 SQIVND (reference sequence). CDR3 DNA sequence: TGTGCCAGTAGTCTCGGGACAGCCTTTTACGAGACCCAGTACTTC. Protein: CASSLGTAFYETQYF. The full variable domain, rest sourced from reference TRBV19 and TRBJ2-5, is DGGITQSPKYLFRKEGQNVTLSCEQNLNHDAMYWYRQDPGQGLRLIYYSQIVNDFQKGDIAEGYSVSREKKESFPLTVTSAQKNPTAFYLCASSLGTAFYETQYFGPGTRLLVL.

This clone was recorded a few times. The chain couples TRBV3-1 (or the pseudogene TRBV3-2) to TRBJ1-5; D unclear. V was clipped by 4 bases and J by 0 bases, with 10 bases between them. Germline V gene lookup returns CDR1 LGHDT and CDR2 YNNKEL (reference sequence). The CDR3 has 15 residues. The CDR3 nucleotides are TGTGCCAGCAGCCCGACCAGGTATAGCAATCAGCCCCAGCATTTT. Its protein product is CASSPTRYSNQPQHF.

Written as DNA, the CDR3 is TGTGCCAGCAGCCAAGATTCGGGGGACGGCCACATCCAGTTTACTTTGGATGAGGGTCAGCCCCAGCATTTT. It translates to CASSQDSGDGHIQFTLDEGQPQHF. The chain carries TRBV3-1 (or the pseudogene TRBV3-2) and TRBJ1-5; D is possibly TRBD1 (5 bases). Germline V gene sequence: CDR1 LGHDT, CDR2 YNNKEL (reference sequence). With 0 bases removed from V and 6 bases from J, the gap between germline ends came to 39 bases. The CDR3 extends over 24 amino acids.

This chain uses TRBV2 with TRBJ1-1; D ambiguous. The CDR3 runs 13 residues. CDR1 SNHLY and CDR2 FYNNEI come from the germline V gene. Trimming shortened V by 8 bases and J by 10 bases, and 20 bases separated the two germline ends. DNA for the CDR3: TGTGCCAGCGAACAAGGAGTTGGTTTGGTAGCTTTCTTT. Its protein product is CASEQGVGLVAFF.

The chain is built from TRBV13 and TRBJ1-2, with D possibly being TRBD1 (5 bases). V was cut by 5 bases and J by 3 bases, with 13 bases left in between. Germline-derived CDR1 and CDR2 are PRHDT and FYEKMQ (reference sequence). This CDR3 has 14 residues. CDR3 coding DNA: TGTGCCAGCAGCCCAAATACAGGAGACTATGGCTACACCTTC. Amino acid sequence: CASSPNTGDYGYTF.

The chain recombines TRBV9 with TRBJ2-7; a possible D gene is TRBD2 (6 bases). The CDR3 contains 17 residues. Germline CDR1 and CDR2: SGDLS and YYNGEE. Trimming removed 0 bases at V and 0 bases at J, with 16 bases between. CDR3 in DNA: TGTGCCAGCAGCGTAGCCCCGTTAGCGGATGCCTCCTACGAGCAGTACTTC. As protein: CASSVAPLADASYEQYF.

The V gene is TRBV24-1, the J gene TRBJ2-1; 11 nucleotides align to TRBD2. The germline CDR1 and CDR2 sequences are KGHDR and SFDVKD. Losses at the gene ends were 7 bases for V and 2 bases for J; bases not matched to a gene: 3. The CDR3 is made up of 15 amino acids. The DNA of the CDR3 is TGTGCCACCAGCTTAGCGGGAGGGCCCTACAATGAGCAGTTCTTC. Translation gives CATSLAGGPYNEQFF.

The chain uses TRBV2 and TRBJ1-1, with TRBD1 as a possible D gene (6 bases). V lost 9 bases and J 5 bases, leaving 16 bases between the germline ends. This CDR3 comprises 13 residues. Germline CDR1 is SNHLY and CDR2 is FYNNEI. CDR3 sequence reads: CARIPGEWTEAFF. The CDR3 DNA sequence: TGTGCCAGGATTCCAGGGGAGTGGACTGAAGCTTTCTTT.

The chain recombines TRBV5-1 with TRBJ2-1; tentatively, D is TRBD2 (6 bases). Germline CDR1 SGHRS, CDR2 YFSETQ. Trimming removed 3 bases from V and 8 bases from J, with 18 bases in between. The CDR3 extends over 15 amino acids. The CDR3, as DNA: TGCGCCAGCAGCTGGGGGGTAGGGGCGATGTATGAGCAGTTCTTC. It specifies CASSWGVGAMYEQFF. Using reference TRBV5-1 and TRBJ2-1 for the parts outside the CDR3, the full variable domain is KAGVTQTPRYLIKTRGQQVTLSCSPISGHRSVSWYQQTPGQGLQFLFEYFSETQRNKGNFPGRFSGRQFSNSRSEMNVSTLELGDSALYLCASSWGVGAMYEQFFGPGTRLTVL.

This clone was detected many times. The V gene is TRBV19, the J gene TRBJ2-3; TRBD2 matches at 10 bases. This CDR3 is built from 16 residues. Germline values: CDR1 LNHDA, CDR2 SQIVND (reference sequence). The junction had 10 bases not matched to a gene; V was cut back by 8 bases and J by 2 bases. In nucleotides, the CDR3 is TGTGCCAGTGGGTATCGGACTAGCGGTGACACAGATACGCAGTATTTT. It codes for CASGYRTSGDTDTQYF.

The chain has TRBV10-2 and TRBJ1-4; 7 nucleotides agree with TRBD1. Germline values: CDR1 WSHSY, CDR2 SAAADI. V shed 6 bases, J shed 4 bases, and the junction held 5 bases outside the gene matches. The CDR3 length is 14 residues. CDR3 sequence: CASRGDSLNEKLFF. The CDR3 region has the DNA TGCGCCAGCAGGGGGGACAGCCTTAATGAAAAACTGTTTTTT.

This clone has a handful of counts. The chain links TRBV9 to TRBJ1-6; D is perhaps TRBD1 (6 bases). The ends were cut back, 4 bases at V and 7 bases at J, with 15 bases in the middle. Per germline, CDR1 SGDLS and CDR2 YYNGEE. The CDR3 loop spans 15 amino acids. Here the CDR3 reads CASSLGGVGNSPLHF. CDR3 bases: TGTGCCAGCAGCTTAGGGGGGGTAGGGAATTCACCCCTCCACTTT. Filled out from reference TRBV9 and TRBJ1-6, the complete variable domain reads DSGVTQTPKHLITATGQRVTLRCSPRSGDLSVYWYQQSLDQGLQFLIQYYNGEERAKGNILERFSAQQFPDLHSELNLSSLELGDSALYFCASSLGGVGNSPLHFGNGTRLTVT.

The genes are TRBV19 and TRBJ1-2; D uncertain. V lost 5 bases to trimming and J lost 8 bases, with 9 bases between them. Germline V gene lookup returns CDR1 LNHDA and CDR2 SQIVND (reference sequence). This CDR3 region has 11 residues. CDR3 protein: CASSLGRGYTF. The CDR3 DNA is TGTGCCAGTAGTCTGGGGAGGGGCTACACCTTC. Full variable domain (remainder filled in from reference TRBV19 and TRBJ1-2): DGGITQSPKYLFRKEGQNVTLSCEQNLNHDAMYWYRQDPGQGLRLIYYSQIVNDFQKGDIAEGYSVSREKKESFPLTVTSAQKNPTAFYLCASSLGRGYTFGSGTRLTVV.

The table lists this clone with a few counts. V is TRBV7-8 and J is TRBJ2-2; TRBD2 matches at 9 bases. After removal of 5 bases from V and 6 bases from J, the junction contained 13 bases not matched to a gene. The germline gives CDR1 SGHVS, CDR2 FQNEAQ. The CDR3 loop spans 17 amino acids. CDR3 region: CASSPYNLAGNPGELFF. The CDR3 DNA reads TGTGCCAGCAGCCCGTACAACCTAGCGGGAAATCCCGGGGAGCTGTTTTTT.

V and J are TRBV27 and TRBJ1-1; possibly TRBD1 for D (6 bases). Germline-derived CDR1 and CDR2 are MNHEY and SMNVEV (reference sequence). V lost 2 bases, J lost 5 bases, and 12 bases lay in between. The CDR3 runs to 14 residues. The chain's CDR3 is CASSLGGAGTEAFF. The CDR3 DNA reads TGTGCCAGCAGTTTAGGGGGGGCCGGTACTGAAGCTTTCTTT.